This passage covers 20 T cell receptor beta chains from one sample sequenced in a study of beta chain features in type 1 diabetes. Study-wide points: TCRB CDR3s from Type 1 diabetes patients were moderately but significantly shorter in all four CD4+ subsets.

Expressed TCRB transcripts got sequenced, as all isolated RNA was reverse transcribed. Sequenced by immunoSEQ multiplex PCR; TCRdb stores in-frame clones only, minus some. The profile shows some 70,000 clones, roughly 49% of them singletons. For these receptors, no antigen is known. The material sequenced was central memory CD4+ T cells from blood. These receptors all stem from a man under 40 with type 1 diabetes.

The chain joins TRBV2 to TRBJ1-5; 8 nucleotides line up with TRBD1. The CDR3 runs to 17 residues. With 6 bases clipped from V and 2 bases from J, the junction kept 12 bases outside the gene matches. Germline V gives CDR1 SNHLY, CDR2 FYNNEI. The CDR3 protein is CASRGSGGTGGNQPQHF. In DNA form, the CDR3 reads TGTGCCAGCAGGGGTTCAGGGGGCACGGGGGGCAATCAGCCCCAGCATTTT.

The V and J genes are TRBV6-1 and TRBJ1-3, with D perhaps TRBD1 (6 bases). CDR1 is MNHNS, CDR2 SASEGT, per germline. The CDR3 consists of 15 residues. Trimming took 3 bases from V and 1 from J, leaving 10 bases between them. CDR3 sequence (DNA): TGTGCCAGCAGTGATGTCAGGGGATCTGGAAACACCATATATTTT. Protein: CASSDVRGSGNTIYF.

This clone was picked up one time. The gene calls are TRBV6-6 and TRBJ1-6; 9 nucleotides align to TRBD1. The germline CDR1 and CDR2 sequences are MNHNY and SVGAGI (reference sequence). V lost 6 bases to trimming and J lost 10 bases; unmatched junction nucleotides: 7. CDR3 length: 14 residues. The CDR3 reads CASRSGQGSSPLHF. In DNA, the CDR3 is TGTGCCAGCAGGTCGGGACAGGGTAGCTCACCCCTCCACTTT.

The chain links TRBV10-1 to TRBJ2-6; 7 bases are a match to TRBD1. CDR3 length: 16 amino acids. CDR1 is WNHNN and CDR2 is SYGVQD in the germline V gene (reference sequence). Trimming removed 0 bases from V and 4 bases from J; junction bases left unmatched: 3. The chain's CDR3 is CASSESTGFGANVLTF. The CDR3 DNA reads TGCGCCAGCAGTGAGTCGACAGGGTTCGGGGCCAACGTCCTGACTTTC.

This clone turned up a few times. This chain's CDR3 is CASSRAVGQNEKLFF. CDR3 DNA: TGCGCCAGCAGCCGCGCGGTTGGACAGAATGAAAAACTGTTTTTT. The gene calls are TRBV4-1 and TRBJ1-4; possible D gene TRBD1, 6 bases. CDR1 is MGHRA and CDR2 is YSYEKL in the germline V gene. V shed 4 bases and J shed 5 bases, with 14 bases lying between them. The CDR3 length is 15 residues.

The chain combines TRBV27 with TRBJ2-1; 9 positions match TRBD1. From germline, CDR1 is MNHEY and CDR2 SMNVEV (reference sequence). V shed 10 bases and J 5 bases; nucleotides not matched to a gene: 9. The CDR3 runs 14 residues. In DNA form, the CDR3 reads TGTGCCACCCTAAGACAGGGGGGGCACAATGAGCAGTTCTTC. Its protein product is CATLRQGGHNEQFF.

This clone showed up just a few times. V is TRBV30 and J is TRBJ2-2, with D hard to call. This CDR3 spans 11 amino acids. V lost 5 bases and J lost 2, with 3 bases in between. Germline V gives CDR1 GTSNPN, CDR2 SVGIG (reference sequence). CDR3 nucleotide sequence: TGTGCCTGGTCAAACACCGGGGAGCTGTTTTTT. Translation: CAWSNTGELFF.

This clone has just a few counts. The J gene is TRBJ2-1, the V gene TRBV27; 7 bases agree with TRBD2. V trimming: 5 bases; J trimming: 4 bases; junction bases outside the gene matches: 14. CDR3 length: 17 amino acids. Germline V gene lookup returns CDR1 MNHEY and CDR2 SMNVEV (reference sequence). The CDR3 bases are TGTGCCAGCAGTCCGCGGCCTAGCGGACGTACGTACAATGAGCAGTTCTTC. Residues: CASSPRPSGRTYNEQFF.

Regarding this clone: The same CDR3 is also encoded by other DNA sequences in this sample. J is TRBJ2-3 and V is TRBV7-6, with 13 bases matching TRBD2. V was pared by 3 bases and J by 0 bases, with 0 bases of the junction left unmatched. Germline loops: CDR1 SGHVS, CDR2 FNYEAQ. The CDR3 spans 16 residues. CDR3 sequence: CASSLGLAGSTDTQYF. For the CDR3, the DNA is TGTGCCAGCAGCTTGGGACTAGCGGGGAGCACAGATACGCAGTATTTT.

The V call is TRBV6-1, the J call TRBJ1-1, with 11 bases fitting TRBD1. Per germline, CDR1 MNHNS and CDR2 SASEGT. The CDR3 contains 15 residues. The trim removed 5 bases at V and 4 bases at J, leaving 6 bases unmatched. The CDR3 DNA follows: TGTGCCAGCAGTTTGGACAGGGGGCGAAGCACTGAAGCTTTCTTT. Its translation is CASSLDRGRSTEAFF.

In its sample, this clone was seen a few times. The chain links TRBV6-1 to TRBJ1-5; 8 bases are shared with TRBD1. The CDR3 covers 14 residues. CDR1 is MNHNS and CDR2 is SASEGT in the germline V gene. Losses at the gene ends were 9 bases for V and 3 bases for J; bases not matched to a gene: 7. CDR3 protein: CASSRDRNNQPQHF. In nucleotides, the CDR3 is TGTGCCAGTAGTCGGGACAGGAACAATCAGCCCCAGCATTTT.

This clone was seen once. The V and J genes are TRBV6-1 and TRBJ1-5; a weak D match, TRBD1 (5 bases). The ends were cut back, 7 bases at V and 4 bases at J, with 14 bases in the middle. The CDR3 covers 14 residues. The germline gives CDR1 MNHNS, CDR2 SASEGT. In nucleotides, the CDR3 is TGTGCCAGCATTCAGGGTTTTGGTAATCAGCCCCAGCATTTT. The encoded protein is CASIQGFGNQPQHF.

Points on this clone: This sample also contains other DNA sequences that code for the same CDR3. The chain is built from TRBV11-2 and TRBJ2-5, with D tentatively TRBD2 (6 bases). Between the trimmed V and J ends, which lost 3 bases and 3 bases, there was a span of 8 bases. There are 13 residues in the CDR3. Germline V gene data show CDR1 as SGHAT and CDR2 as FQNNGV. The CDR3 coding sequence is TGTGCCAGCAGCTTTAGCGGAGAAGAGACCCAGTACTTC. Its translation: CASSFSGEETQYF.

CDR3 sequence reads: CASSYSTTESGTQYF. The CDR3 nucleotides read TGTGCCAGCAGCTACTCCACTACGGAGTCGGGGACCCAGTACTTC. The V gene is TRBV7-6, the J gene TRBJ2-5; D remains ambiguous. There are 15 residues in the CDR3. Germline-derived CDR1 and CDR2 are SGHVS and FNYEAQ. The germline V and J ends were trimmed by 4 bases and 7 bases, with 19 bases remaining between them.

The chain has TRBV6-5 and TRBJ1-2, with 8 bases matching TRBD1. There are 13 residues in the CDR3. The germline CDR1 and CDR2 sequences are MNHEY and SVGAGI. V lost 5 bases and J lost 8; bases outside the gene matches: 7. DNA for the CDR3: TGTGCCAGCAGTCCGGACAGGGAGCTGGGCTACACCTTC. Translated: CASSPDRELGYTF.

The V gene is TRBV18, the J gene TRBJ1-6; D possibly corresponds to TRBD1 (5 bases). The CDR3 has 15 amino acids. V lost 3 bases, J lost 2 bases, and 8 bases lay in between. CDR1 KGHSH and CDR2 LQKENI come from the germline V gene. Here the CDR3 DNA reads TGTGCCAGCTCACCCGAGACAGCCTATAATTCACCCCTCCACTTT. Protein sequence: CASSPETAYNSPLHF.

CDR3 in amino acids: CASSSSSGRTGETQYF. The CDR3 nucleotides are TGTGCCAGCAGTTCAAGTAGCGGGAGAACCGGTGAGACCCAGTACTTC. The genes are TRBV28 and TRBJ2-5; TRBD2 aligns across 9 bases. In germline, CDR1 is MDHEN, CDR2 SYDVKM. The CDR3 is 16 residues long. V shed 4 bases, J shed 5 bases, and the junction held 11 bases outside the gene matches.

This clone was seen only a few times. The chain combines TRBV25-1 with TRBJ2-5; D might be TRBD1 (5 bases). Trimming removed 4 bases at V and 5 bases at J, with 11 bases between. CDR1 and CDR2 from the germline V gene are MGHDK and SYGVNS. CDR3 length: 13 amino acids. CDR3 nucleotides: TGTGCCAGCAGTGGTTCGAAGGGGGAGACCCAGTACTTC. It encodes CASSGSKGETQYF.

The CDR3 is CAWSPTGHQPQHF. The CDR3 DNA sequence: TGTGCCTGGAGTCCGACAGGGCATCAGCCCCAGCATTTT. This chain connects TRBV30 to TRBJ1-5; TRBD1 matches at 7 bases. Per germline, CDR1 GTSNPN and CDR2 SVGIG (reference sequence). This CDR3 is built from 13 residues. V lost 2 bases to trimming and J lost 5 bases; unmatched junction nucleotides: 3.

This CDR3 reads CASSSTGLWGRIYNEQFF. In DNA form, the CDR3 reads TGTGCCAGCAGCTCCACCGGGCTCTGGGGCCGAATTTACAATGAGCAGTTCTTC. The chain joins TRBV7-6 to TRBJ2-1, with a possible D match to TRBD1 (5 bases). The CDR3 totals 18 residues. The germline gives CDR1 SGHVS, CDR2 FNYEAQ. The V end lost 4 bases, the J end lost 4 bases, and 23 bases lay between the germline ends.